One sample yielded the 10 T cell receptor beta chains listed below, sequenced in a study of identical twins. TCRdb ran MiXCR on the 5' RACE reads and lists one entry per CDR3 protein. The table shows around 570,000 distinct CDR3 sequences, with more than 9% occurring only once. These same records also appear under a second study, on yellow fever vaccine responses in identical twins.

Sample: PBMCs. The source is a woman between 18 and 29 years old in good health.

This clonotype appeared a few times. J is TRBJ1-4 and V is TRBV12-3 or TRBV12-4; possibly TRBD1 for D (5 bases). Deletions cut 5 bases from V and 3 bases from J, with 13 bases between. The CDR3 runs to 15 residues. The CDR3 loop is CASSQIRGANEKLFF. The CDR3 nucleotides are TGTGCCAGCAGTCAGATCAGAGGGGCTAATGAAAAACTGTTTTTT.

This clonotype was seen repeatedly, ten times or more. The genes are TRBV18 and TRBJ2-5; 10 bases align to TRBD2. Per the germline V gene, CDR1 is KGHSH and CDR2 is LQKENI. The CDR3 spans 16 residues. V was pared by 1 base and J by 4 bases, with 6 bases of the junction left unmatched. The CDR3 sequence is CASSPRASGGLETQYF. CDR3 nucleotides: TGTGCCAGCTCACCACGGGCTAGCGGGGGTCTAGAGACCCAGTACTTC.

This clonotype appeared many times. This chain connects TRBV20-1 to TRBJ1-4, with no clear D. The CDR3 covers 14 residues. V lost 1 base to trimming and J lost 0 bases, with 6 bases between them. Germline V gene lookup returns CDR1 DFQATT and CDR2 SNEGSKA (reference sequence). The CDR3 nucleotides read TGCAGTGCTAGAGGGTCCTCAACTAATGAAAAACTGTTTTTT. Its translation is CSARGSSTNEKLFF.

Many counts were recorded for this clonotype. CDR3 bases: TGTGCCAGCGGTGAAGGGACGGGGGAGCAGTACTTC. Protein: CASGEGTGEQYF. The rearrangement links TRBV7-9 to TRBJ2-7, with D tentatively TRBD1 or TRBD2 (5 bases each). V was clipped by 8 bases and J by 7 bases, with 15 bases between them. The CDR3 runs 12 residues. CDR1 and CDR2 (germline): SEHNR, FQNEAQ (reference sequence).

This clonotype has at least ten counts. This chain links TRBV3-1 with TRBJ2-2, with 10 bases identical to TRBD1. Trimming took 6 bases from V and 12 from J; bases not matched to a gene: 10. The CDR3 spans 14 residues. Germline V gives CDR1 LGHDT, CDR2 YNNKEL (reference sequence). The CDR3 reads CASRGDRGPAKLFF. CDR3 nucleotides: TGTGCCAGCAGGGGGGACAGGGGACCAGCAAAGCTGTTTTTT.

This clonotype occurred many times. This CDR3 reads CASSQGTSESEQYF. The CDR3 DNA follows: TGCGCCAGCAGCCAAGGGACTAGTGAAAGCGAGCAGTACTTC. The chain has TRBV5-1 and TRBJ2-7, with 8 bases identical to TRBD2. The ends lost 4 bases at V and 6 bases at J; junction bases unmatched: 9. The germline gives CDR1 SGHRS, CDR2 YFSETQ. The CDR3 covers 14 residues.

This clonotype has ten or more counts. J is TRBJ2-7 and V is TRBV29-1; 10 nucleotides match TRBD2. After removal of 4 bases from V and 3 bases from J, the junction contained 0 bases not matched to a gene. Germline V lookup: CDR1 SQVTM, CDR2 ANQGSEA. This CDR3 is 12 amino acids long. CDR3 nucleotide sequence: TGCAGCGTTGCTAGCGGGAGCTACGAGCAGTACTTC. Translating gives CSVASGSYEQYF.

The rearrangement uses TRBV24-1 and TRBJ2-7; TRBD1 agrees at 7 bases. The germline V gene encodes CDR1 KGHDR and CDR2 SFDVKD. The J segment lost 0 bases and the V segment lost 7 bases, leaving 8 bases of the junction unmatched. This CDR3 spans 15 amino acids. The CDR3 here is CATRTGTSSSYEQYF. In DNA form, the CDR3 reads TGTGCCACCAGGACAGGGACATCGAGCTCCTACGAGCAGTACTTC.

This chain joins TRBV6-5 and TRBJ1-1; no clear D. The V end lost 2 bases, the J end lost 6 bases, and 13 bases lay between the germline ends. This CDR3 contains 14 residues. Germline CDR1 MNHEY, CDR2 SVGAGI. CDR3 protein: CASSYDLVSAEAFF. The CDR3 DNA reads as TGTGCCAGCAGTTACGACCTAGTGAGCGCTGAAGCTTTCTTT.

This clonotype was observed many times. The CDR3 sequence is CASSSTLAGNLPYEQYF. CDR3 nucleotide sequence: TGTGCCAGCAGCTCTACCTTAGCAGGGAATCTACCCTACGAGCAGTACTTC. J is TRBJ2-7 and V is TRBV7-9, with a weak D call TRBD1 (5 bases). V gave up 4 bases and J gave up 2 bases, with 21 bases separating them. This CDR3 is 17 amino acids long. The germline gives CDR1 SEHNR, CDR2 FQNEAQ (reference sequence).